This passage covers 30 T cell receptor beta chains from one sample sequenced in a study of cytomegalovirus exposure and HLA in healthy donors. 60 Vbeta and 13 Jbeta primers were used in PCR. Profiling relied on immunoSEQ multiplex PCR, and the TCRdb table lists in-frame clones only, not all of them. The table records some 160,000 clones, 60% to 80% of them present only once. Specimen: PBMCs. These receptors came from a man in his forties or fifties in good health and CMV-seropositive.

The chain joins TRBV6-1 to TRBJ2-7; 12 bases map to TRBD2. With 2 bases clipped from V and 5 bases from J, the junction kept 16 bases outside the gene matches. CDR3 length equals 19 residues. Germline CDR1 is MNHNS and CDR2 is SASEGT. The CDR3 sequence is CASSERASGGALYRNEQYF. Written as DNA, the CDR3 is TGTGCCAGCAGTGAAAGGGCTAGCGGGGGGGCCCTATATCGGAACGAGCAGTACTTC.

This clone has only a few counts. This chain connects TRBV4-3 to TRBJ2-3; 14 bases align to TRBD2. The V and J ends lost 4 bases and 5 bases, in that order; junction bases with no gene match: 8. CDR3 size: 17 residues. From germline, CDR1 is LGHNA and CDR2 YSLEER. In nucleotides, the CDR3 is TGCGCCAGCAGCCCACAAGGACTAGCGGGGGGTATAGATACGCAGTATTTT. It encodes CASSPQGLAGGIDTQYF.

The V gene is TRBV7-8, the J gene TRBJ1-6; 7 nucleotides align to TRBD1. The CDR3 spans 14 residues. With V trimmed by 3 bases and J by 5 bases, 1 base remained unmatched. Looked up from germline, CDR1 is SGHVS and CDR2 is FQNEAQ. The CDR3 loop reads CASSLGQNNSPLHF. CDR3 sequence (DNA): TGTGCCAGCAGCTTGGGACAGAATAATTCACCCCTCCACTTT.

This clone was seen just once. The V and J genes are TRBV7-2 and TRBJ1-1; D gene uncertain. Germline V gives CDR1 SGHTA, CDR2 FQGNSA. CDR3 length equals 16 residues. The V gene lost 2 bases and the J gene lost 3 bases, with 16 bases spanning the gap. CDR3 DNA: TGTGCCAGCAGCTTAAATCAGTGGCAGTCGTACACTGAAGCTTTCTTT. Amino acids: CASSLNQWQSYTEAFF.

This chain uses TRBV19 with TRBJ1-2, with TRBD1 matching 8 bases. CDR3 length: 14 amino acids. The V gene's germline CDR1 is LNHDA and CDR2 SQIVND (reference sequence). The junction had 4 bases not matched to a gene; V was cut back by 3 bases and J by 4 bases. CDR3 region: CASSIQGASYGYTF. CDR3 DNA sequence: TGTGCCAGTAGTATCCAGGGGGCGTCCTATGGCTACACCTTC.

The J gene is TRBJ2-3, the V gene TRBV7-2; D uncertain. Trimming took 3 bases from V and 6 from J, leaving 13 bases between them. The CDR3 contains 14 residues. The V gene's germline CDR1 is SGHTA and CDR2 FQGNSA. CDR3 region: CASSFTAVADTQYF. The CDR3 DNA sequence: TGTGCCAGCAGCTTCACGGCGGTGGCGGATACGCAGTATTTT.

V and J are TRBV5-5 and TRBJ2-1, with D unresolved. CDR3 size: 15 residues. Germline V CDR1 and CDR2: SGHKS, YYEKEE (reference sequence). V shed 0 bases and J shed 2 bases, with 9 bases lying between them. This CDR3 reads CASSLETSTYNEQFF. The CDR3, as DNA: TGTGCCAGCAGCTTGGAGACTTCGACCTACAATGAGCAGTTCTTC.

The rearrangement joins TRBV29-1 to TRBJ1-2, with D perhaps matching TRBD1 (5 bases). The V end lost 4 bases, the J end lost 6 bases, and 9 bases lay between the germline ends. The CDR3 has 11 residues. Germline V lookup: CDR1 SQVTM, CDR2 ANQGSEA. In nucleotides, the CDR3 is TGCAGCGTTGGGCAGGGTGATGGCTACACCTTC. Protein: CSVGQGDGYTF.

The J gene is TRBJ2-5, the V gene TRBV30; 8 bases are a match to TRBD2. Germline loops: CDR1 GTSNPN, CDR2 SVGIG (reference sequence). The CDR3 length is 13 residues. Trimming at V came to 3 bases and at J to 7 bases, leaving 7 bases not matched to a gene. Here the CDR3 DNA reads TGTGCCTGGAGCCAGACTAGCGCGGGGACCCAGTACTTC. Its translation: CAWSQTSAGTQYF.

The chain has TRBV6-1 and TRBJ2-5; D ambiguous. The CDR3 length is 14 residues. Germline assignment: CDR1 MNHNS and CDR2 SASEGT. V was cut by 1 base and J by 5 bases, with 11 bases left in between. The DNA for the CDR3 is TGTGCCAGCAGTGAAGTGCCCCTCCGGGAGACCCAGTACTTC. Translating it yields CASSEVPLRETQYF.

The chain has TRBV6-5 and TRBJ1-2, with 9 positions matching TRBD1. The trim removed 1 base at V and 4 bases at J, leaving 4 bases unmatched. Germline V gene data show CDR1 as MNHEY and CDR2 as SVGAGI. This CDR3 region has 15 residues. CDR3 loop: CASSYFTGGAYGYTF. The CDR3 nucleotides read TGTGCCAGCAGTTACTTTACAGGGGGCGCCTATGGCTACACCTTC.

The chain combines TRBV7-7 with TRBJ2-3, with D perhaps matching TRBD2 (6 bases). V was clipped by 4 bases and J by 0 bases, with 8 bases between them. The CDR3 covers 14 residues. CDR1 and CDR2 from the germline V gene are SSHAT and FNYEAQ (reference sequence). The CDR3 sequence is CASSSGTSTDTQYF. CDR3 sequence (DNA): TGTGCCAGCAGCTCCGGGACTAGCACAGATACGCAGTATTTT.

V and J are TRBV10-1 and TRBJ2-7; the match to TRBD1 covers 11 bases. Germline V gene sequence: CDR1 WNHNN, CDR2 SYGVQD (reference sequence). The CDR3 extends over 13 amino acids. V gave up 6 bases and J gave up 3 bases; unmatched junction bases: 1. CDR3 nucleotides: TGCGCCAGCAGCGGGACAGGGGGCTACGAGCAGTACTTC. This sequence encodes CASSGTGGYEQYF.

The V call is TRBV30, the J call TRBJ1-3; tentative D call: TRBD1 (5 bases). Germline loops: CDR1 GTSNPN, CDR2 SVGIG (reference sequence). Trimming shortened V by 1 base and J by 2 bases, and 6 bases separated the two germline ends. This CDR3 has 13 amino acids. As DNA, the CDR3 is TGTGCCTGGAGTGGGGGGGCTGGAAACACCATATATTTT. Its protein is CAWSGGAGNTIYF.

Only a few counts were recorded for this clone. The CDR3 protein is CASSINAAVDFYGYTF. DNA for the CDR3: TGTGCCAGTAGTATAAACGCTGCGGTAGACTTCTATGGCTACACCTTC. The V call is TRBV19, the J call TRBJ1-2, with D unclear. The CDR3 covers 16 residues. Trimming removed 2 bases at V and 4 bases at J, with 17 bases between. In germline, CDR1 is LNHDA, CDR2 SQIVND (reference sequence).

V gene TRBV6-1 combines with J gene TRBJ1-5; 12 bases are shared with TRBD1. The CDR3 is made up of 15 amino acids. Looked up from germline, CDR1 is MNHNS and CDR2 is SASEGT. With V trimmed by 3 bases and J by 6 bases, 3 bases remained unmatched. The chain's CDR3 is CASSEGQGAGQPQHF. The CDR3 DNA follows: TGTGCCAGCAGTGAGGGACAGGGGGCCGGTCAGCCCCAGCATTTT.

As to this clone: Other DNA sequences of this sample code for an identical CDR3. CDR3 residues: CASSFGQGNEKLFF. The CDR3 nucleotides are TGCGCCAGCAGCTTCGGACAGGGTAATGAAAAACTGTTTTTT. J is TRBJ1-4 and V is TRBV5-1; 8 bases are a match to TRBD1. Looked up from germline, CDR1 is SGHRS and CDR2 is YFSETQ. The CDR3 has 14 amino acids. V lost 2 bases to trimming and J lost 4 bases; unmatched junction nucleotides: 1.

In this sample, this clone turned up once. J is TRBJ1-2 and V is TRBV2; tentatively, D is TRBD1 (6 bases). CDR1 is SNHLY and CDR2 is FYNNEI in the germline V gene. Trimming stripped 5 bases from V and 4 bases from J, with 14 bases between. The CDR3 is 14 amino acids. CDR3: CASSPGAGTYGYTF. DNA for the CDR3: TGTGCCAGCAGTCCAGGGGCAGGGACCTATGGCTACACCTTC.

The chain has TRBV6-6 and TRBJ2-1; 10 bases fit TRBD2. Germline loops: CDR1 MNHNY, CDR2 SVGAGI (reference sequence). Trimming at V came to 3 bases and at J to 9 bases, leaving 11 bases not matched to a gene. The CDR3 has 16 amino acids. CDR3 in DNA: TGTGCCAGCAGTTATGGGAGGGAAGCGGGGGGGCGTGAGCAGTTCTTC. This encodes CASSYGREAGGREQFF.

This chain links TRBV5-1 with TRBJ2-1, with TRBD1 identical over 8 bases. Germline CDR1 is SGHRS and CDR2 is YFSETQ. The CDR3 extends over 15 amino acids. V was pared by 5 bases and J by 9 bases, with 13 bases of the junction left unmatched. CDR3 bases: TGCGCCAGCAGTAAGGAGGCAGGGGGCATTGCTGAGCAGTTCTTC. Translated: CASSKEAGGIAEQFF.

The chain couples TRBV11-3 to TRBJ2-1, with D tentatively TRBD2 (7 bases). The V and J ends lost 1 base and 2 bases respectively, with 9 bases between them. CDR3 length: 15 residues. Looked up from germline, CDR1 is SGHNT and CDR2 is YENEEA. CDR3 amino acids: CASSLVGGPYNEQFF. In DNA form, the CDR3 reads TGTGCCAGCAGCTTAGTCGGGGGGCCCTACAATGAGCAGTTCTTC. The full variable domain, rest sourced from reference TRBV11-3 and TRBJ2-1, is EAGVVQSPRYKIIEKKQPVAFWCNPISGHNTLYWYLQNLGQGPELLIRYENEEAVDDSQLPKDRFSAERLKGVDSTLKIQPAELGDSAVYLCASSLVGGPYNEQFFGPGTRLTVL.

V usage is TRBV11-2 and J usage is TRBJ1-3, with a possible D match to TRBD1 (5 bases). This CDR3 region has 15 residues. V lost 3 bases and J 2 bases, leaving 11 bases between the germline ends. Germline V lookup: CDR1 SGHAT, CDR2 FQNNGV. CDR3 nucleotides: TGTGCCAGCAGCTTCGGTGACAGTGCTGGAAACACCATATATTTT. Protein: CASSFGDSAGNTIYF.

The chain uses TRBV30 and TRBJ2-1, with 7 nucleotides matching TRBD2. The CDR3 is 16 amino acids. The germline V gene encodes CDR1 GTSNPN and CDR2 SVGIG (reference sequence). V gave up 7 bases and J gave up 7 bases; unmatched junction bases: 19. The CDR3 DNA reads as TGTGCCTTGGCCCGATTGGCTAGCGGTACGGGGAATGAGCAGTTCTTC. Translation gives CALARLASGTGNEQFF.

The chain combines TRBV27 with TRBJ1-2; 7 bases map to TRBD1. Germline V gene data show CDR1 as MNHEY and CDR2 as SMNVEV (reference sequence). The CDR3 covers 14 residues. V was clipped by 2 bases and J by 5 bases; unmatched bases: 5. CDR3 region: CASSLDRVGYGYTF. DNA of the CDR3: TGTGCCAGCAGTTTAGACAGGGTAGGATATGGCTACACCTTC.

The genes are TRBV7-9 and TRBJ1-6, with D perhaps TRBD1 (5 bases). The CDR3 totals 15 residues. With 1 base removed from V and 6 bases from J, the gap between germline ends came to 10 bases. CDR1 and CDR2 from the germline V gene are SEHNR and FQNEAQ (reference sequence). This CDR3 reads CASSLGGGGNSPLHF. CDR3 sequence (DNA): TGTGCCAGCAGCTTAGGGGGGGGAGGTAATTCACCCCTCCACTTT.

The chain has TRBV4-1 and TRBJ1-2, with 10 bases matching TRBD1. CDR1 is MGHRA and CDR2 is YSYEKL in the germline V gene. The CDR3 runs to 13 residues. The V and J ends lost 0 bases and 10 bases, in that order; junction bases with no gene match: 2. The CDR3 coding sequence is TGCGCCAGCAGCCAAGAGAGACAGGGGGCCTACACCTTC. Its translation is CASSQERQGAYTF.

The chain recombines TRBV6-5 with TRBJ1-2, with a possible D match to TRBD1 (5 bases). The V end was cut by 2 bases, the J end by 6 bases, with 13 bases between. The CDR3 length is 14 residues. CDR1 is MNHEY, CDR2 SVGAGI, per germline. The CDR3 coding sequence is TGTGCCAGCAGTTACCAGGGAGGGTCGGATGGCTACACCTTC. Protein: CASSYQGGSDGYTF.

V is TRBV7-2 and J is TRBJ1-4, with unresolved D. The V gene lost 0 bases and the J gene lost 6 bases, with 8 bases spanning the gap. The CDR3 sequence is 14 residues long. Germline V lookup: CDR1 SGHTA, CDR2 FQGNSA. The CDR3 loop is CASSLAQSHEKLFF. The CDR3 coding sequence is TGTGCCAGCAGCTTAGCGCAAAGCCATGAAAAACTGTTTTTT.

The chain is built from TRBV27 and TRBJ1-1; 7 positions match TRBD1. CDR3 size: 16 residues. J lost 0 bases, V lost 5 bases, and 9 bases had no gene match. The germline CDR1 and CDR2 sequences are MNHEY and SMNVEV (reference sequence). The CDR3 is CASSQIRGIMNTEAFF. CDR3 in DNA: TGTGCCAGCAGTCAGATCAGGGGGATCATGAACACTGAAGCTTTCTTT.

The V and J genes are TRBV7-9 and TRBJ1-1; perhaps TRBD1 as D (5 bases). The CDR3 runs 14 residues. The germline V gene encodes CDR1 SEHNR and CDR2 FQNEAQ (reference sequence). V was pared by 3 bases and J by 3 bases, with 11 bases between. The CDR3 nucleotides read TGTGCCAGCAGCTTTTTAAGGGGTGACACTGAAGCTTTCTTT. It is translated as CASSFLRGDTEAFF.